The 5 T cell receptor beta chains in this list originate from one sample, sequenced in a study of blood T cell repertoires in COVID-19. Sequencing used immunoSEQ multiplex PCR; TCRdb keeps in-frame clones, though not all of them. Of 200,000 to 250,000 clones in the sample, roughly nine tenths were seen once. What was sequenced was PBMCs or T cells enriched from blood (not recorded which). The receptors were sampled from a woman aged 50 to 60 in a cohort exposed to, infected with or recovered from COVID-19 (not recorded which).

This clone showed up just a few times. This sample also contains other DNA sequences that code for the same CDR3. The gene calls are TRBV7-2 and TRBJ1-5; the D gene is possibly TRBD1 (5 bases). The CDR3 loop spans 13 amino acids. CDR1 SGHTA and CDR2 FQGNSA come from the germline V gene. V shed 6 bases and J shed 4 bases, with 10 bases lying between them. CDR3 sequence (DNA): TGTGCCAGCAGTCTCCAGGGTAATCAGCCCCAGCATTTT. Translation: CASSLQGNQPQHF.

The chain links TRBV4-3 to TRBJ1-3; no firm D call. CDR1 LGHNA and CDR2 YSLEER come from the germline V gene. Trimming removed 0 bases at V and 1 base at J, with 10 bases between. The CDR3 is 16 residues long. CDR3 in DNA: TGCGCCAGCAGCCAAGAAAAGGCGGGATCTGGAAACACCATATATTTT. Residues: CASSQEKAGSGNTIYF.

The chain employs TRBV5-5 and TRBJ1-2; 8 bases map to TRBD1. This CDR3 region has 14 residues. Germline V lookup: CDR1 SGHKS, CDR2 YYEKEE (reference sequence). Losses at the gene ends were 4 bases for V and 4 bases for J; bases not matched to a gene: 6. CDR3 amino acids: CASSQFTGGYGYTF. DNA for the CDR3: TGTGCCAGCAGCCAGTTTACAGGGGGCTATGGCTACACCTTC.

The chain couples TRBV7-6 to TRBJ1-5; D remains unclear. CDR3 length equals 13 residues. V was trimmed by 5 bases and J by 0 bases, leaving 5 bases between them. Germline CDR1 is SGHVS and CDR2 is FNYEAQ. The CDR3 reads CASSQDSNQPQHF. CDR3 bases: TGTGCCAGCAGCCAGGATAGCAATCAGCCCCAGCATTTT.

The chain uses TRBV30 and TRBJ2-7; possibly TRBD1 for D (6 bases). The germline gives CDR1 GTSNPN, CDR2 SVGIG (reference sequence). The CDR3 totals 15 residues. The V end was cut by 1 base, the J end by 4 bases, with 17 bases between. The CDR3 DNA sequence: TGTGCCTGGAGTGCCCGCGCCGGGACACAATACGAGCAGTACTTC. It yields the protein CAWSARAGTQYEQYF.